The TCR beta chain under discussion was sequenced for a study of CD4 T cell repertoires in COVID-19. Across the whole study: Relabeled CFSE-low cells, IL-2-expanded for roughly 9 days, met spikes from other coronaviruses.

CDR1 and CDR2 (germline): SGHNT, YYREEE (reference sequence). The J segment lost 6 bases and the V segment lost 6 bases, leaving 11 bases of the junction unmatched. This CDR3 region has 16 residues. Regarding the study as a whole: Sharing of several most expanded SARS-CoV-2-reactive clonotypes across memory subsets suggested intraclonal diversification. Between about 7 and 27% of SARS-CoV-2 clonotypes also appeared in SARS-CoV and/or HKU1 spike cultures.

For this clone: Its antigen is not identified. The same CDR3 is also encoded by other DNA sequences in this sample.

Only in-frame clones appear in the TCRdb table, and some are missing; sequencing was by immunoSEQ multiplex PCR. Of fewer than 9,500 clones in the sample, around 84% were seen once. The memory T cells were sequenced right after ex vivo isolation, without culture. Sequenced here: effector memory CD4+ T cells from blood, sampled before the COVID-19 pandemic. The rearrangement links TRBV5-4 to TRBJ1-6; 8 bases map to TRBD1. The TCR sequence derives from a human donor who had COVID-19. Here the CDR3 DNA reads TGTGCCAGCACCTTTGACAGGGGCCTAACTAATTCACCCCTCCACTTT. Amino acids: CASTFDRGLTNSPLHF.